This T cell receptor (beta chain) was sequenced during a study of Graves' ophthalmopathy and Graves' hyperthyroidism. Every ophthalmopathy donor presented moderate-to-severe activity, CAS ≥3, NOSPECS ≥4 and duration under 3 months. This clonotype was recorded many times. Its antigen is still unknown. Study-wide points: The model achieved roughly 69% sensitivity and about 76% specificity for ophthalmopathy progression.

Amplified material comprised TCR beta CDR3 regions derived from RNA transcripts. After a first-round RT-PCR with HTBI primers, a second-round multiplex PCR was run. TCRdb processed the multiplex PCR reads anew with MiXCR; each CDR3 protein has one entry. The profile shows approximately 480,000 distinct CDR3 sequences, approximately 15% of them singletons. The CDR3 has 20 amino acids. Trimming cost V 4 bases and J 0 bases; bases outside gene matches: 17. Germline V CDR1 and CDR2: LGHNT, FRNRAP. The source is a woman aged 30 to 39 with Graves' ophthalmopathy. The chain links TRBV12-5 to TRBJ1-5; 8 nucleotides line up with TRBD1. What was sequenced was blood. The CDR3 sequence: CASGSDLGQGAKDSNQPQHF. The CDR3 nucleotides are TGTGCTAGTGGTTCCGATTTAGGACAGGGTGCCAAAGATAGCAATCAGCCCCAGCATTTT.